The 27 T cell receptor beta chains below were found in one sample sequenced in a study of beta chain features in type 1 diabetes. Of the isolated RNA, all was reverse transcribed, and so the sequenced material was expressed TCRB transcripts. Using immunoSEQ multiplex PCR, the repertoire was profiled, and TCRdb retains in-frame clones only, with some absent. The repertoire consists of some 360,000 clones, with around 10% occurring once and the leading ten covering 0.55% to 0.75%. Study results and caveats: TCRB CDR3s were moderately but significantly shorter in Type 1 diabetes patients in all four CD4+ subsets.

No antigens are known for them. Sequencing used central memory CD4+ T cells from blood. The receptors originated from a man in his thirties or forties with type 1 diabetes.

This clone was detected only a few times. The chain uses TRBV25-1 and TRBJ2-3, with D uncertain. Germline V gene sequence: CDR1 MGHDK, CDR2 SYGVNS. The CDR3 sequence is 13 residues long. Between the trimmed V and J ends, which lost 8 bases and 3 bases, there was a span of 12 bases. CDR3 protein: CASALLRTDTQYF. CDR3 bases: TGTGCCAGCGCCCTTCTACGGACAGATACGCAGTATTTT.

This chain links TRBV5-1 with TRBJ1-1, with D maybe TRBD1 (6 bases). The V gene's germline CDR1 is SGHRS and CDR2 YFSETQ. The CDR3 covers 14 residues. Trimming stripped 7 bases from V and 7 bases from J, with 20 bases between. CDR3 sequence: CASDPGQGTGEAFF. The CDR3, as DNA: TGCGCCAGCGATCCGGGGCAGGGGACTGGTGAAGCTTTCTTT.

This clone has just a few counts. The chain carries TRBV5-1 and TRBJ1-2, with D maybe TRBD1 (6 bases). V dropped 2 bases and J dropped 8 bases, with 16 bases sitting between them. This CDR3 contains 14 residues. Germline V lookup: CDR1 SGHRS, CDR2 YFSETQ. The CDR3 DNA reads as TGCGCCAGCAGCTTAGAATCAGGGGCAAGAGGCTACACCTTC. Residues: CASSLESGARGYTF. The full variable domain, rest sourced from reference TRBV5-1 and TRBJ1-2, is KAGVTQTPRYLIKTRGQQVTLSCSPISGHRSVSWYQQTPGQGLQFLFEYFSETQRNKGNFPGRFSGRQFSNSRSEMNVSTLELGDSALYLCASSLESGARGYTFGSGTRLTVV.

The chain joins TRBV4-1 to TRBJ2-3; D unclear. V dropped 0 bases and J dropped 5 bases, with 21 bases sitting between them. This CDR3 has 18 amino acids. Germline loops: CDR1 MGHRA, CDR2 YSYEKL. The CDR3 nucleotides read TGCGCCAGCAGCCAAGAACATATCCGGACCCTTCTACAAGATACGCAGTATTTT. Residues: CASSQEHIRTLLQDTQYF.

Here the CDR3 DNA reads TGTGCCAGCAGCCAGGGACAGGGTGGAGAAAAACTGTTTTTT. Translating it yields CASSQGQGGEKLFF. The V gene is TRBV9, the J gene TRBJ1-4, with TRBD1 matching over 9 bases. V shed 4 bases and J 8 bases; nucleotides not matched to a gene: 6. Germline lookup yields CDR1 SGDLS and CDR2 YYNGEE. The CDR3 is made up of 14 amino acids.

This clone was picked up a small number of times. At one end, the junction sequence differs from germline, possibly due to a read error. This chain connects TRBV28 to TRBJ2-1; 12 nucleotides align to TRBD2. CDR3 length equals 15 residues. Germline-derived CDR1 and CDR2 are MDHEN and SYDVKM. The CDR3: CASELAGGPVNQQFF. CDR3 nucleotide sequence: TGTGCCAGCGAGCTAGCGGGAGGGCCGGTCAATCAGCAGTTCTTC.

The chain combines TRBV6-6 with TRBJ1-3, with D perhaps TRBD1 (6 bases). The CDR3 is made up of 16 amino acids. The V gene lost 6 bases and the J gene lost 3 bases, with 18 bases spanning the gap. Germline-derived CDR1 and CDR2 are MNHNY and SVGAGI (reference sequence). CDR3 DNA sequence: TGTGCCAGCAGAATCGAGCGGGGGCGCGGTGGAAACACCATATATTTT. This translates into CASRIERGRGGNTIYF.

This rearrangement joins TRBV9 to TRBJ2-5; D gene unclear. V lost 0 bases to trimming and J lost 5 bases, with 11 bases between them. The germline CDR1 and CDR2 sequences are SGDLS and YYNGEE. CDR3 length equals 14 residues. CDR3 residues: CASSVEALPETQYF. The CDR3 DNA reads TGTGCCAGCAGCGTAGAGGCTTTACCCGAGACCCAGTACTTC.

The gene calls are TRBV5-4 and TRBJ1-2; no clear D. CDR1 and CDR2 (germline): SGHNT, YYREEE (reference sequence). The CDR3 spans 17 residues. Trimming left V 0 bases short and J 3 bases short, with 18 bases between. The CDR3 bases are TGTGCCAGCAGCTTGGCTCGGCACCCTTCTACCGACTATGGCTACACCTTC. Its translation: CASSLARHPSTDYGYTF. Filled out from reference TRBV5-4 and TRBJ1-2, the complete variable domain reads ETGVTQSPTHLIKTRGQQVTLRCSSQSGHNTVSWYQQALGQGPQFIFQYYREEENGRGNFPPRFSGLQFPNYSSELNVNALELDDSALYLCASSLARHPSTDYGYTFGSGTRLTVV.

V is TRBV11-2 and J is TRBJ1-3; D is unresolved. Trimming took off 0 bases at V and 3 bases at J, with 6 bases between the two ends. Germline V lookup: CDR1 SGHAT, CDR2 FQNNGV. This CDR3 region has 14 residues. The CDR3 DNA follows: TGTGCCAGCAGCTTAGACACTATTGGAAACACCATATATTTT. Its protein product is CASSLDTIGNTIYF. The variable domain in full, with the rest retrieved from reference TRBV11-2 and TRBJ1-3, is EAGVAQSPRYKIIEKRQSVAFWCNPISGHATLYWYQQILGQGPKLLIQFQNNGVVDDSQLPKDRFSAERLKGVDSTLKIQPAKLEDSAVYLCASSLDTIGNTIYFGEGSWLTVV.

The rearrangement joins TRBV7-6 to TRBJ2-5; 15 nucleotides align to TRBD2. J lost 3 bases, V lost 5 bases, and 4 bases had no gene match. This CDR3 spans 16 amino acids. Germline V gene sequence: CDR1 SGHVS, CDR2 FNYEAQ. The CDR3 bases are TGTGCCAGCAGCCAGGGACTAGCGGGAGGTAAAGAGACCCAGTACTTC. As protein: CASSQGLAGGKETQYF.

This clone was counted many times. DNA for the CDR3: TGTGCCATCAGTGAGTCGCTCAGCGGGGTTCAAGAGACCCAGTACTTC. Amino acids: CAISESLSGVQETQYF. The rearrangement links TRBV10-3 to TRBJ2-5, with 7 bases matching TRBD2. Trimming took 0 bases from V and 2 from J; bases not matched to a gene: 6. Per the germline V gene, CDR1 is ENHRY and CDR2 is SYGVKD. This CDR3 is 16 amino acids long.

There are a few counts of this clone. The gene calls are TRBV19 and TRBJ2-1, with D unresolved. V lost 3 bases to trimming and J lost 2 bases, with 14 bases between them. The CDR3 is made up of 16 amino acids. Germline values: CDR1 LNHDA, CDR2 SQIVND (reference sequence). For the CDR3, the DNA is TGTGCCAGTAGTATGGGCGGACGGCAGACCTACAATGAGCAGTTCTTC. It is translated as CASSMGGRQTYNEQFF.

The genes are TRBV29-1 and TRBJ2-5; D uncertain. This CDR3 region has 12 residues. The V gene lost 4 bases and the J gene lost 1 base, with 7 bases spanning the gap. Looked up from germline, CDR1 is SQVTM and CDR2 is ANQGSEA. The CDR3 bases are TGCAGCGTTGTTCGGGTCCAAGAGACCCAGTACTTC. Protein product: CSVVRVQETQYF.

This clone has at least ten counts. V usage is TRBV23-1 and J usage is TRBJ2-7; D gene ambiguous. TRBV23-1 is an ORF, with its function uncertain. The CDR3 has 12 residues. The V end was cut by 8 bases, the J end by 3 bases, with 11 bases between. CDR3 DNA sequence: TGCGCCAGCCAGATGGCAGGCTACGAGCAGTACTTC. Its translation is CASQMAGYEQYF.

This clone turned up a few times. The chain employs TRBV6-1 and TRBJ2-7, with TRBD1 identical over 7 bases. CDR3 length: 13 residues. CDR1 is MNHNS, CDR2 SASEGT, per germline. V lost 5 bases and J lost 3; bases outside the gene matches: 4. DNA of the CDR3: TGTGCCAGCAGTTTCCGGGACAGCTACGAGCAGTACTTC. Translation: CASSFRDSYEQYF.

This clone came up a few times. The CDR3 here is CASSSRTSADTQYF. The CDR3, as DNA: TGTGCCAGCAGCAGCCGGACTAGCGCAGATACGCAGTATTTT. This chain joins TRBV5-4 and TRBJ2-3; 9 bases are a match to TRBD2. CDR3 length equals 14 residues. Trimming removed 4 bases from V and 4 bases from J; junction bases left unmatched: 4. CDR1 and CDR2 from the germline V gene are SGHNT and YYREEE (reference sequence).

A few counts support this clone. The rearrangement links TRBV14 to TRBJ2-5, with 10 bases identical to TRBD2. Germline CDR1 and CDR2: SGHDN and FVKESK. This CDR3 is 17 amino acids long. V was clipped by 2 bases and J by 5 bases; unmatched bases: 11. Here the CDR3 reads CASSQQGVAGGGETQYF. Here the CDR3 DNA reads TGTGCCAGCAGCCAACAGGGGGTAGCGGGAGGCGGCGAGACCCAGTACTTC.

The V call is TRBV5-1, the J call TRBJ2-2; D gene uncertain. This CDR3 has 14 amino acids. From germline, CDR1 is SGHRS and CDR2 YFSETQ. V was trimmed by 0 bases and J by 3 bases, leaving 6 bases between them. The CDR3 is CASSLEGHTGELFF. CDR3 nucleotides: TGCGCCAGCAGCTTGGAGGGTCACACCGGGGAGCTGTTTTTT.

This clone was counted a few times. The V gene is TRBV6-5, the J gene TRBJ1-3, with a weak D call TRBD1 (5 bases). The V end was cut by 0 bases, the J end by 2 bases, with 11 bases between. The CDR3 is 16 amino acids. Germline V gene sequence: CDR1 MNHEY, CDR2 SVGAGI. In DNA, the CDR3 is TGTGCCAGCAGTTACTCGGGGGGAGTCGCTGGAAACACCATATATTTT. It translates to CASSYSGGVAGNTIYF.

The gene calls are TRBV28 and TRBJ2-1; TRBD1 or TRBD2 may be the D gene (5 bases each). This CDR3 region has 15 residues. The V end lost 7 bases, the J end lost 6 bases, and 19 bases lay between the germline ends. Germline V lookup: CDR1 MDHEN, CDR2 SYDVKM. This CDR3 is CASTLGGTGPNEQFF. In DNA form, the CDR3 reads TGTGCCAGCACCTTAGGAGGCACAGGCCCCAATGAGCAGTTCTTC. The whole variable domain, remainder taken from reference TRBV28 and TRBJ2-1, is DVKVTQSSRYLVKRTGEKVFLECVQDMDHENMFWYRQDPGLGLRLIYFSYDVKMKEKGDIPEGYSVSREKKERFSLILESASTNQTSMYLCASTLGGTGPNEQFFGPGTRLTVL.

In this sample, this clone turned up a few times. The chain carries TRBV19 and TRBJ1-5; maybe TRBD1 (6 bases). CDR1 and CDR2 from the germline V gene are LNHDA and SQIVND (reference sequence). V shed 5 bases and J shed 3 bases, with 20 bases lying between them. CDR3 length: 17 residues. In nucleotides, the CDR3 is TGTGCCAGTAGTGCGGAACAGGGCGTTGGTGACAATCAGCCCCAGCATTTT. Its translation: CASSAEQGVGDNQPQHF.

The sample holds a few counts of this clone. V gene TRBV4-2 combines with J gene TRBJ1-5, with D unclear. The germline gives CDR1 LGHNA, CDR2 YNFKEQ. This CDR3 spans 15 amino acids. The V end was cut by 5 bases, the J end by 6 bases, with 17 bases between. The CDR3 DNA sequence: TGTGCCAGCAGCTTAAAAGGTGGTCCGGGTCAGCCCCAGCATTTT. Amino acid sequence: CASSLKGGPGQPQHF.

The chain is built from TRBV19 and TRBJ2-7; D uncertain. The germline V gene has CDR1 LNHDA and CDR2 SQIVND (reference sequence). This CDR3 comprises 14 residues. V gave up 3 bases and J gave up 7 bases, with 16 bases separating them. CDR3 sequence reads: CASSMRAVDGEQYF. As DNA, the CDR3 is TGTGCCAGTAGTATGCGTGCGGTGGACGGGGAGCAGTACTTC.

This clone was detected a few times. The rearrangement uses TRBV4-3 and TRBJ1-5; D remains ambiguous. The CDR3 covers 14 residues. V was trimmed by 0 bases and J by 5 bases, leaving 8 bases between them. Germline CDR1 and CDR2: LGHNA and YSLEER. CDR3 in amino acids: CASSQEFGDQPQHF. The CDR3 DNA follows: TGCGCCAGCAGCCAAGAGTTCGGCGATCAGCCCCAGCATTTT.

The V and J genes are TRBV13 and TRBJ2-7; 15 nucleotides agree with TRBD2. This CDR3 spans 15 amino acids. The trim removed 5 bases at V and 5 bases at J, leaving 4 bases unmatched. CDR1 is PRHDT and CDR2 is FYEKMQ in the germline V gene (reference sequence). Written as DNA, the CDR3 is TGTGCCAGCAGCCTAAGGACTAGCGGGAGGGACGAGCAGTACTTC. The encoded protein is CASSLRTSGRDEQYF.

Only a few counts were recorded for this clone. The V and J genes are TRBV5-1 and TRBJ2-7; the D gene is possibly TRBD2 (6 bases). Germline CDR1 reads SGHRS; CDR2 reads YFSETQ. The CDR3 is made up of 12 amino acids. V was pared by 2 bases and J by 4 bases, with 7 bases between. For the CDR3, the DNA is TGCGCCAGCAGCTTTGGGACTTACGAGCAGTACTTC. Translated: CASSFGTYEQYF.